The 6 T cell receptor beta chains given below trace back to one sample, sequenced in a study of blood T cell repertoires in COVID-19. The assay was immunoSEQ multiplex PCR, and TCRdb's table has in-frame clones only and misses some. The table records approximately 180,000 clones, approximately 85% of them present only once. Sequences were obtained from peripheral blood. The receptors come from a man between 60 and 75 years old with acute or convalescent COVID-19.

This chain connects TRBV7-9 to TRBJ2-1, with 7 positions matching TRBD2. This CDR3 is built from 16 residues. The germline V gene has CDR1 SEHNR and CDR2 FQNEAQ (reference sequence). The ends lost 5 bases at V and 3 bases at J; junction bases unmatched: 10. The CDR3 sequence: CASSDPLGRHYNEQFF. The CDR3 DNA reads TGTGCCAGCAGCGACCCTCTCGGGAGGCACTACAATGAGCAGTTCTTC.

This clone is a singleton in its sample. This chain joins TRBV6-5 and TRBJ2-7; 10 positions match TRBD1. J gave up 2 bases and V 6 bases, and 7 bases lay outside the gene matches. CDR1 and CDR2 (germline): MNHEY, SVGAGI. This CDR3 has 15 residues. In DNA form, the CDR3 reads TGTGCCAGCAGAGCCGGACAGGGGGGCACCTACGAGCAGTACTTC. It is translated as CASRAGQGGTYEQYF.

The V call is TRBV18, the J call TRBJ2-7, with 8 positions matching TRBD2. CDR1 and CDR2 from the germline V gene are KGHSH and LQKENI. The V segment lost 2 bases and the J segment 2 bases; nucleotides outside the gene matches: 5. The length of the CDR3 is 15 residues. The CDR3 region is CASSPTLAAAYEQYF. The DNA for the CDR3 is TGTGCCAGCTCACCAACACTAGCGGCTGCCTACGAGCAGTACTTC.

J is TRBJ2-3 and V is TRBV4-3; D perhaps matches TRBD2 (7 bases). Trimming cost V 2 bases and J 0 bases, with 18 bases left between them. CDR1 and CDR2 from the germline V gene are LGHNA and YSLEER. The CDR3 has 18 amino acids. The CDR3 DNA is TGCGCCAGCAGCCAACTCGCCGGCGGGGGCCCTAGCACAGATACGCAGTATTTT. The encoded protein is CASSQLAGGGPSTDTQYF.

This rearrangement joins TRBV14 to TRBJ2-3, with D possibly being TRBD1 (6 bases). The germline V gene has CDR1 SGHDN and CDR2 FVKESK. Trimming left V 4 bases short and J 2 bases short, with 13 bases between. The CDR3 runs to 15 residues. The CDR3 reads CASSPRTAHTDTQYF. CDR3 nucleotide sequence: TGTGCCAGCAGCCCCCGGACAGCCCACACAGATACGCAGTATTTT.

The chain links TRBV10-3 to TRBJ1-5, with TRBD1 matching over 9 bases. V lost 4 bases and J lost 7; bases outside the gene matches: 5. The germline V gene encodes CDR1 ENHRY and CDR2 SYGVKD. CDR3 length equals 14 residues. The chain's CDR3 is CAISARTGDQPQHF. As DNA, the CDR3 is TGTGCCATCAGTGCAAGGACAGGGGACCAGCCCCAGCATTTT.